This TCR beta chain was obtained from a study of immune heterogeneity within non-small cell lung tumors. Template material comprised bulk tumor genomic DNA at roughly 650 ng per sample. From each primary tumor, several far-apart biopsies were obtained during surgery. Curative surgical treatment was performed in patients who had newly diagnosed, untreated non-small cell lung cancer. CDR3 of TCR beta was amplified by multiplex PCR that used 32 V and 13 J primers. MiXCR, applied by TCRdb to the multiplex PCR reads, yields one record per CDR3 protein. The sample yields approximately 5,000 distinct CDR3 sequences, 20% seen once. Germline loops: CDR1 SGHTA, CDR2 FQGNSA. Trimming pared 1 base from V and 5 bases from J, leaving 14 bases between. This CDR3 is built from 15 residues. This clonotype is medium-sized in the sample.

This TCR was recovered from a man in his 60s with non-small cell lung cancer. Sequenced sample: lung tumor tissue. J is TRBJ2-5 and V is TRBV7-2; TRBD1 is a possible D gene (5 bases). CDR3 in DNA: TGTGCCAGCAGCTTAGAAGGGGTATCAGCCGAGACCCAGTACTTC. Translating it yields CASSLEGVSAETQYF.